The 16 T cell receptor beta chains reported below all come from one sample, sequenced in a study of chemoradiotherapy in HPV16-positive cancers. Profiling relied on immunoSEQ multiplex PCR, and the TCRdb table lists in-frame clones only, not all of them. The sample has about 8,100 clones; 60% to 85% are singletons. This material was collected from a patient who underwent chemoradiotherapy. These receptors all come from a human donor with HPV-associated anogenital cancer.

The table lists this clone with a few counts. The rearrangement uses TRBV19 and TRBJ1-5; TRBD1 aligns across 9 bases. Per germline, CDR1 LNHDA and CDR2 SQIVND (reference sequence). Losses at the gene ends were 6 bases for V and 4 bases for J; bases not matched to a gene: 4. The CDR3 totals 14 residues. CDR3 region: CASSHRGQNQPQHF. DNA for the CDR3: TGTGCCAGTAGCCACAGGGGGCAGAATCAGCCCCAGCATTTT.

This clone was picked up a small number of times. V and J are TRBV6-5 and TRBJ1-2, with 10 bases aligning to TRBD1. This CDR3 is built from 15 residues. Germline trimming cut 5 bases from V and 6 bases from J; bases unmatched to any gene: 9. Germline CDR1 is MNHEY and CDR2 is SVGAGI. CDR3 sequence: CASSKGQGTRNGYTF. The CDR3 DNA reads TGTGCCAGCAGTAAGGGACAGGGGACCCGGAATGGCTACACCTTC.

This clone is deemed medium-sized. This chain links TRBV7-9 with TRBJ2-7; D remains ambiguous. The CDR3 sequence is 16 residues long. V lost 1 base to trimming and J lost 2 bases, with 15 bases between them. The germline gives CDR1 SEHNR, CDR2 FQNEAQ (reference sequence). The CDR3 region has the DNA TGTGCCAGCAGCTTAGAGGCATCCTCGACCCCCTACGAGCAGTACTTC. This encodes CASSLEASSTPYEQYF.

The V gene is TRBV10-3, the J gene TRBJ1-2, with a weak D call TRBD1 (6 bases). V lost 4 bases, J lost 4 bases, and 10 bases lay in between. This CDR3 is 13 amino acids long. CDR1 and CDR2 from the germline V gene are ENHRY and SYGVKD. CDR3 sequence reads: CAISGGQTYGYTF. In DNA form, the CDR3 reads TGTGCCATCAGTGGTGGACAGACCTATGGCTACACCTTC.

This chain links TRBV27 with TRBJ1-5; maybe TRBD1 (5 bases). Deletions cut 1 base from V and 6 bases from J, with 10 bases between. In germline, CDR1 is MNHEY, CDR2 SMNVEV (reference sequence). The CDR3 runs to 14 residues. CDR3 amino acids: CASSLLGEGQPQHF. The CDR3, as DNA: TGTGCCAGCAGTTTATTAGGGGAAGGTCAGCCCCAGCATTTT.

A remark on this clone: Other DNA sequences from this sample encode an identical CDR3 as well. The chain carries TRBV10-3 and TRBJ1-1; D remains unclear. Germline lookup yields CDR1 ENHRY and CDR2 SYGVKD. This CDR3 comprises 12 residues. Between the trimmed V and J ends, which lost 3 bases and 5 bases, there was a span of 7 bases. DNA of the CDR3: TGTGCCATCAGTGAATTCGGTACTGAAGCTTTCTTT. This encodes CAISEFGTEAFF.

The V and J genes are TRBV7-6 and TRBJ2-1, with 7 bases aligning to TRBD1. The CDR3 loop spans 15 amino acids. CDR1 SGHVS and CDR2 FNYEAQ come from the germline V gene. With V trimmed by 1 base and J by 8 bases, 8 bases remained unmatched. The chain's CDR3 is CASSLGRQGAYEQFF. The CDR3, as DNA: TGTGCCAGCAGCTTAGGGCGACAGGGAGCCTATGAGCAGTTCTTC.

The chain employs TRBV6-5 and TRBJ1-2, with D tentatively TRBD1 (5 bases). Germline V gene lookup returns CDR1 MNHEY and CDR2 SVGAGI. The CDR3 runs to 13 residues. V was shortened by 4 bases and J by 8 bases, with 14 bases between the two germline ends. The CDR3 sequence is CASSWGGGPGYTF. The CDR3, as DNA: TGTGCCAGCAGTTGGGGGGGAGGGCCCGGCTACACCTTC.

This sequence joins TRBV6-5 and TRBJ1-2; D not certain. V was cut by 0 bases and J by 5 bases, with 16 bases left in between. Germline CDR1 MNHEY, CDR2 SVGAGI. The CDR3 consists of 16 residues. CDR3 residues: CASSYSQSRWAYGYTF. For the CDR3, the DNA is TGTGCCAGCAGTTACTCGCAGTCCCGCTGGGCATATGGCTACACCTTC.

The CDR3 loop is CASSSRGYSNQPQHF. The CDR3 DNA reads as TGTGCCAGCAGTTCCAGGGGTTATAGCAATCAGCCCCAGCATTTT. The chain has TRBV28 and TRBJ1-5, with a weak D call TRBD1 (6 bases). The germline V gene has CDR1 MDHEN and CDR2 SYDVKM. The CDR3 totals 15 residues. V lost 4 bases and J lost 0, with 10 bases in between. Looking up the rest from reference TRBV28 and TRBJ1-5 gives the full variable domain: DVKVTQSSRYLVKRTGEKVFLECVQDMDHENMFWYRQDPGLGLRLIYFSYDVKMKEKGDIPEGYSVSREKKERFSLILESASTNQTSMYLCASSSRGYSNQPQHFGDGTRLSIL.

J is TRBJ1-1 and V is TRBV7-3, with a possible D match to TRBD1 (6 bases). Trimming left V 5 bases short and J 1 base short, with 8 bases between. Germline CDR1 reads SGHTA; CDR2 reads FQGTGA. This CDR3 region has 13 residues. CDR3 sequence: CASSTTGNTEAFF. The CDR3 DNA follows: TGTGCCAGCAGCACGACAGGGAACACTGAAGCTTTCTTT.

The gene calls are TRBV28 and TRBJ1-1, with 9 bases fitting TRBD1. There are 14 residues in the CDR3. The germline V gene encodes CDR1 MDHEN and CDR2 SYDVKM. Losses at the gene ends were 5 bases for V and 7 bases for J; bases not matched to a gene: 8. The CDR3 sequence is CASSITGGVSEAFF. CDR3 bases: TGTGCCAGCAGTATCACAGGGGGCGTAAGTGAAGCTTTCTTT. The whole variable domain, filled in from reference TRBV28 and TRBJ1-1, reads DVKVTQSSRYLVKRTGEKVFLECVQDMDHENMFWYRQDPGLGLRLIYFSYDVKMKEKGDIPEGYSVSREKKERFSLILESASTNQTSMYLCASSITGGVSEAFFGQGTRLTVV.

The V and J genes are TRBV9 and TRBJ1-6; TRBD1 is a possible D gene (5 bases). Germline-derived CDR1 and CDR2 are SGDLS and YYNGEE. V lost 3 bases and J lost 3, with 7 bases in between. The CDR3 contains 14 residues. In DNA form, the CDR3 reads TGTGCCAGCAGCGCGGGACTCTATAATTCACCCCTCCACTTT. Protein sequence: CASSAGLYNSPLHF.

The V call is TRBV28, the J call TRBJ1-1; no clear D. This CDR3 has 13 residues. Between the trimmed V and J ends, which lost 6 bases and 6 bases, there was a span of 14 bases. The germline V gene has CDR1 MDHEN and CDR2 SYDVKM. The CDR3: CASSRLTLPEAFF. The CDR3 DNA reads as TGTGCCAGCAGCCGGCTGACCCTTCCTGAAGCTTTCTTT.

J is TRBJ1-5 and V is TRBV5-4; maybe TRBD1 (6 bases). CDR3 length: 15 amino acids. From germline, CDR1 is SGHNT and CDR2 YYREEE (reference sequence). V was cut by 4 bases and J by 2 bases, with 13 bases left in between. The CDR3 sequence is CASSVGGRGNQPQHF. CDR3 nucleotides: TGTGCCAGCAGCGTAGGGGGTAGGGGCAATCAGCCCCAGCATTTT. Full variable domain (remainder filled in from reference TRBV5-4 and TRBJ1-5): ETGVTQSPTHLIKTRGQQVTLRCSSQSGHNTVSWYQQALGQGPQFIFQYYREEENGRGNFPPRFSGLQFPNYSSELNVNALELDDSALYLCASSVGGRGNQPQHFGDGTRLSIL.

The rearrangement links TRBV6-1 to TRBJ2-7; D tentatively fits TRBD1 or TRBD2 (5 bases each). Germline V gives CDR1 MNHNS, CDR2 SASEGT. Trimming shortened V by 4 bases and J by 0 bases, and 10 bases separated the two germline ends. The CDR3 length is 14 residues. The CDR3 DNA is TGTGCCAGCAGTGGACGGGGCTCCTCCTACGAGCAGTACTTC. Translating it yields CASSGRGSSYEQYF.